Ten or more counts support the clone carrying this T cell receptor beta chain. Its cognate antigen is unknown. Read coverage stops 3 residues before the CDR3 terminus; the germline J gene supplies the remainder. This record belongs to a study of T cell clonality in common variable immunodeficiency. Study-level findings and limits: CVID subjects showed higher TCRbeta clonality than healthy controls. Reportedly, TCR beta sequences from common variable immunodeficiency showed fewer deletions and N-nucleotide insertions.

Produced via immunoSEQ multiplex PCR; TCRdb's table is partial and in-frame only. The repertoire has around 17,000 clones, none seen only once; the ten largest take 14%. Germline loops: CDR1 SGHVS, CDR2 FNYEAQ. This CDR3 contains 15 residues. With 1 base clipped from V and 6 bases from J, the junction kept 3 bases outside the gene matches. CVID subjects had received replacement immunoglobulin for at least one year. CVID subjects were neither ill nor on immunomodulatory or immunosuppressive medication at sampling. Blood samples were heparinized, roughly 5 to 8 ml per donor. Sequencing input: peripheral blood mononuclear cells. This sequence originates from a human donor with common variable immunodeficiency. The chain carries TRBV7-6 and TRBJ2-3; 11 nucleotides match TRBD1. CDR3 residues: CASSLGGTGGDTQYF. CDR3 bases read: TGTGCCAGCAGCTTAGGAGGGACAGGGGGTGATACG.